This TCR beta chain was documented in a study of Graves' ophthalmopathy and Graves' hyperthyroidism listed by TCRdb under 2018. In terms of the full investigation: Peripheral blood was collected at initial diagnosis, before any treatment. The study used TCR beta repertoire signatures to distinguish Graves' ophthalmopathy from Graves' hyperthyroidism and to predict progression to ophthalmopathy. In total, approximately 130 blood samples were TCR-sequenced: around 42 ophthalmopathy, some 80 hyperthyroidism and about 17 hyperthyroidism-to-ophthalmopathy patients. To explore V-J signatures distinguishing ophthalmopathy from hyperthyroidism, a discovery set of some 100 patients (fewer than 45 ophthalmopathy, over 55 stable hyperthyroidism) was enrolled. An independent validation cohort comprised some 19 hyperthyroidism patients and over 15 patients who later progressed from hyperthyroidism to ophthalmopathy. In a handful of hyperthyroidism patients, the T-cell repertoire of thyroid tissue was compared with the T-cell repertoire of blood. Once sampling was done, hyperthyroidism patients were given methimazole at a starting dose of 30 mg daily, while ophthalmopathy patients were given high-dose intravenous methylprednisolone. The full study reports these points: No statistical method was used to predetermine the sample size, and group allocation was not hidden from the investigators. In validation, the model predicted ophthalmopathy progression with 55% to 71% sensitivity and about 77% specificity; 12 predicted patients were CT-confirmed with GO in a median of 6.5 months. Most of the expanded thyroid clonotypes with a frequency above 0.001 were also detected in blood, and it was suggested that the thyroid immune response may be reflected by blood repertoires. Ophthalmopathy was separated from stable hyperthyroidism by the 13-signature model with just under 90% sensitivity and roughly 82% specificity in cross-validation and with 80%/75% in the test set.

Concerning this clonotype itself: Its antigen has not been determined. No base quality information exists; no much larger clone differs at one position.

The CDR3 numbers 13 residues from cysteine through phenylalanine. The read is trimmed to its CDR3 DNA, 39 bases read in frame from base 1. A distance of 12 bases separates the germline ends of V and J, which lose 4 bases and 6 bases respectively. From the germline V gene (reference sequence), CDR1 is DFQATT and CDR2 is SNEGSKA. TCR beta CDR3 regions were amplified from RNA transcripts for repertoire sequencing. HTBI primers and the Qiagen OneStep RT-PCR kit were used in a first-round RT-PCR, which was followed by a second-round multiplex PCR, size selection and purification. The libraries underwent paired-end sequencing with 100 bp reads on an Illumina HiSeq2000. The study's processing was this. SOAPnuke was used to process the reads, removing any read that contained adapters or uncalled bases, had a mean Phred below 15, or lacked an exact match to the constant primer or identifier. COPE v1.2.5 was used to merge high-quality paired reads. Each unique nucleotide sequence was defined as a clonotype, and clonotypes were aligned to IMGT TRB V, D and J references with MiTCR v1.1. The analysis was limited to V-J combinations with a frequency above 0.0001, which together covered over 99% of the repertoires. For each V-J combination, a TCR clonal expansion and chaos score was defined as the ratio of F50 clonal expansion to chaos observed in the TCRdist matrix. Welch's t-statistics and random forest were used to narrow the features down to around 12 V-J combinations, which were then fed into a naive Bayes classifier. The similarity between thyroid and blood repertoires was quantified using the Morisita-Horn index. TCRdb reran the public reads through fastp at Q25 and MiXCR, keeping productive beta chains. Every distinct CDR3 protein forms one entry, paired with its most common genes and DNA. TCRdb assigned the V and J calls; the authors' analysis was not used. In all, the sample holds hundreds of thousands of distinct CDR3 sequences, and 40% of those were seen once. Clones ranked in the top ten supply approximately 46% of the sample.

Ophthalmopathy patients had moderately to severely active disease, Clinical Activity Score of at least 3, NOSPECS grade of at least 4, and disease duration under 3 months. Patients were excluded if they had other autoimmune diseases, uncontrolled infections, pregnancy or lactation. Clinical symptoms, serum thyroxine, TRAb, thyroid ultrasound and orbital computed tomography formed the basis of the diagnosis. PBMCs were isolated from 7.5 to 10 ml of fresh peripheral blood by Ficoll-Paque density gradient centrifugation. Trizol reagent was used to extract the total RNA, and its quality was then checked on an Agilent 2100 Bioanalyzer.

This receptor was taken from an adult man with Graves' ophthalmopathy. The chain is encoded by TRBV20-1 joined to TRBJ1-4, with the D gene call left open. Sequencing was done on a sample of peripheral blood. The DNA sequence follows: TGCAGTGCTAAAGAGGGATATGATGAAAAACTGTTTTTT. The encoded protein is CSAKEGYDEKLFF.